This T cell receptor (beta chain) was obtained from a study of cytomegalovirus exposure and HLA in healthy donors. Study-wide context: An analysis done earlier identified almost 120 million unique TCR beta sequences from about 180 million T cells. General study findings and limits: In most subjects, TCR beta sequences reportedly gave accurate predictions of HLA-A and HLA-B alleles. CMV serostatus was the only recorded immune exposure for donors.

With 60 Vbeta and 13 Jbeta primers, the PCR was carried out. Method: immunoSEQ multiplex PCR; TCRdb's copy keeps in-frame clones and lacks some. In the table there are around 45,000 clones, 70% to 80% of which are singletons. As for this clone: What it recognizes is unknown.

Germline CDR1 reads SGHRS; CDR2 reads YFSETQ. CDR3 size: 16 residues. J was trimmed by 2 bases and V by 4 bases; bases with no gene match: 11. The receptor was derived from a man aged 30 to 45 in good health and CMV-seronegative. This sequence joins TRBV5-1 and TRBJ2-7; TRBD1 agrees at 8 bases. Sequences were obtained from PBMCs. The CDR3: CASSASRQGPPYEQYF. Written as DNA, the CDR3 is TGCGCCAGCAGCGCTAGCCGACAGGGGCCCCCCTACGAGCAGTACTTC.